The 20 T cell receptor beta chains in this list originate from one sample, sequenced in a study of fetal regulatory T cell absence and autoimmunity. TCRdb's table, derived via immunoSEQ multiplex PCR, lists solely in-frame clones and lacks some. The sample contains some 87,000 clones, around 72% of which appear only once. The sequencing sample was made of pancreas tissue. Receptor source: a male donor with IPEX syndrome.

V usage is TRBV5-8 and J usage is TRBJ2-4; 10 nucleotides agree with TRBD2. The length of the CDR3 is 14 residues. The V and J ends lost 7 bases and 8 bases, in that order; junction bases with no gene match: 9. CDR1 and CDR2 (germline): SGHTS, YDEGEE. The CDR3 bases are TGTGCCAGCCCAGCGGGAGGGCTCGCGGACATTCAGTACTTC. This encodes CASPAGGLADIQYF.

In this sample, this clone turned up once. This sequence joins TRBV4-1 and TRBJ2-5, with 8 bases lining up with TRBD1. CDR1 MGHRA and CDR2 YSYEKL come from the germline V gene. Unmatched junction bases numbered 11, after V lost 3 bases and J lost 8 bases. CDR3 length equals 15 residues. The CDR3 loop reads CASSHESGGSRTQYF. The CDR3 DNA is TGCGCCAGCAGCCACGAATCAGGGGGCTCCCGAACCCAGTACTTC.

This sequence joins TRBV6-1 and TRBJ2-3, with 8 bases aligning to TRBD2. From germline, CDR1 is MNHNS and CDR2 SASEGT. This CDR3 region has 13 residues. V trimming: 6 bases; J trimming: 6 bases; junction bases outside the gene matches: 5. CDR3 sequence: CASRNRGGDTQYF. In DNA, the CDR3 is TGTGCCAGCAGGAACCGGGGGGGGGATACGCAGTATTTT.

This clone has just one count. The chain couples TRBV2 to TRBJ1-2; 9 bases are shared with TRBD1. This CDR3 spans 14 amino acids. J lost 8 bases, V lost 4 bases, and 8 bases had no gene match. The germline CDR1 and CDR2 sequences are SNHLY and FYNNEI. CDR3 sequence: CASSGGQGEIGYTF. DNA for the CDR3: TGTGCCAGCAGTGGGGGACAGGGAGAAATAGGCTACACCTTC.

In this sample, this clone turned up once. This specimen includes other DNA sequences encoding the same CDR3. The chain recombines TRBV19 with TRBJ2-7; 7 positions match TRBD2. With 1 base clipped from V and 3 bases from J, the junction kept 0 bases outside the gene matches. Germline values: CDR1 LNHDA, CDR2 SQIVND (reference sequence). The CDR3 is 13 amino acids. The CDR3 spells CASSIAGGYEQYF. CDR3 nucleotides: TGTGCCAGTAGTATAGCGGGGGGCTACGAGCAGTACTTC.

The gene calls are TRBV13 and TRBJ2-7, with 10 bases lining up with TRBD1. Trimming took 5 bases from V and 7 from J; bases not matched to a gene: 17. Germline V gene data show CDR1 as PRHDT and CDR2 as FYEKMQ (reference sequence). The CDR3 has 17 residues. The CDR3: CASSPSIRDRGRREQYF. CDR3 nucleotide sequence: TGTGCCAGCAGCCCCTCCATCCGCGACAGGGGGCGAAGGGAGCAGTACTTC.

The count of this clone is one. CDR3 loop: CASSLASGGAYEQYF. The CDR3 nucleotides are TGTGCCAGCAGCTTGGCTAGCGGGGGGGCCTACGAGCAGTACTTC. This chain joins TRBV11-2 and TRBJ2-7, with 12 bases that match TRBD2. Germline V gene data show CDR1 as SGHAT and CDR2 as FQNNGV. The V gene end was trimmed by 3 bases and the J gene end by 2 bases; junction bases not matched to a gene: 2. CDR3 length equals 15 residues.

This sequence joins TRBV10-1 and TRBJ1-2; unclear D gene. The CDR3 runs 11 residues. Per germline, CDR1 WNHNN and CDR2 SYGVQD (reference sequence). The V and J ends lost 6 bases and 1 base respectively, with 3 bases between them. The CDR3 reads CASSCNYGYTF. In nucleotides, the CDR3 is TGCGCCAGCAGCTGTAACTATGGCTACACCTTC.

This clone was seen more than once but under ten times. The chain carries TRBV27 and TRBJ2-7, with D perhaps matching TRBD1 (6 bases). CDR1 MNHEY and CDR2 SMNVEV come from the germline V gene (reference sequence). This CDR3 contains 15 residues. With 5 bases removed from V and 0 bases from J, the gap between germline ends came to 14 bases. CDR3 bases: TGTGCCAGCAGTCCCTTGGGACACCTCTCCTACGAGCAGTACTTC. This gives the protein CASSPLGHLSYEQYF.

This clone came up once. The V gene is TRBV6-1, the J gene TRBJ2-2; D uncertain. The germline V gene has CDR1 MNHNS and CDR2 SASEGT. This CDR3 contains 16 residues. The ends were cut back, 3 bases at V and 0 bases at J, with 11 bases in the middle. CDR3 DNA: TGTGCCAGCAGTGACTGGATTCCCGCGAACACCGGGGAGCTGTTTTTT. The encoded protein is CASSDWIPANTGELFF.

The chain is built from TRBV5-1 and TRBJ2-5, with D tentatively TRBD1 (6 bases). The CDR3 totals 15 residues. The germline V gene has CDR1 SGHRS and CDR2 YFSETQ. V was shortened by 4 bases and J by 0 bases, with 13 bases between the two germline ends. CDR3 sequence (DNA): TGCGCCAGCAGCCAAGGGACATCTTACCAAGAGACCCAGTACTTC. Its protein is CASSQGTSYQETQYF.

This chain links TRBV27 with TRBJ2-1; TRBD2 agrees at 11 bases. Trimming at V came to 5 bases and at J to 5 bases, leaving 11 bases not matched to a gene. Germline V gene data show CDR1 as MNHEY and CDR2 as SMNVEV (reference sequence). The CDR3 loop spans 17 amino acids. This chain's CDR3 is CASSLSPSSGGNNEQFF. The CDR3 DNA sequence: TGTGCCAGCAGTCTCTCCCCCTCTAGCGGGGGGAACAATGAGCAGTTCTTC.

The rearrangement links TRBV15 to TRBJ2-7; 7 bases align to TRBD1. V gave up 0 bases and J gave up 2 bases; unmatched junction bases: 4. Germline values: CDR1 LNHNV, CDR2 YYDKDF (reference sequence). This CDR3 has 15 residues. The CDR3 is CATSRDHRGTYEQYF. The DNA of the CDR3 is TGTGCCACCAGCAGAGATCACAGGGGAACCTACGAGCAGTACTTC.

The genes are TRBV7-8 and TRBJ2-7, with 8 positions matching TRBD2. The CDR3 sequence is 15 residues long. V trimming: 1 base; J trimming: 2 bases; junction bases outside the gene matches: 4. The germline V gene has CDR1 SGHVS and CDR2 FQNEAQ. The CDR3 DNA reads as TGTGCCAGCAGCTTAGATAGCGGGGCTACCTACGAGCAGTACTTC. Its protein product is CASSLDSGATYEQYF.

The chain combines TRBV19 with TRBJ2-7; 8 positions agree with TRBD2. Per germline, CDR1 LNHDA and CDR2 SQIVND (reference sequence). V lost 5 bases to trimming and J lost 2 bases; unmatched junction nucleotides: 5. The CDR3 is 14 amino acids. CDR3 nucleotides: TGTGCCAGTAGTCTCCACGGGGGGGCCTACGAGCAGTACTTC. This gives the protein CASSLHGGAYEQYF.

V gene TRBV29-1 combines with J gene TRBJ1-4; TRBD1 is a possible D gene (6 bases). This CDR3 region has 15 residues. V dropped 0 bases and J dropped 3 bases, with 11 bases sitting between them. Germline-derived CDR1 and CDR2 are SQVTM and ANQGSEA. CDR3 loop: CSVEDPDSPNEKLFF. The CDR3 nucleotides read TGCAGCGTTGAAGACCCGGACAGCCCTAATGAAAAACTGTTTTTT.

The CDR3 DNA reads as TGTGCCAGTAGTCAGACTAGCGGGGCCGTCGAGCAGTACTTC. Its translation is CASSQTSGAVEQYF. V is TRBV19 and J is TRBJ2-7, with 11 positions matching TRBD2. The CDR3 is 14 amino acids. The J segment lost 6 bases and the V segment lost 5 bases, leaving 6 bases of the junction unmatched. Germline values: CDR1 LNHDA, CDR2 SQIVND (reference sequence). Filled out from reference TRBV19 and TRBJ2-7, the complete variable domain reads DGGITQSPKYLFRKEGQNVTLSCEQNLNHDAMYWYRQDPGQGLRLIYYSQIVNDFQKGDIAEGYSVSREKKESFPLTVTSAQKNPTAFYLCASSQTSGAVEQYFGPGTRLTVT.

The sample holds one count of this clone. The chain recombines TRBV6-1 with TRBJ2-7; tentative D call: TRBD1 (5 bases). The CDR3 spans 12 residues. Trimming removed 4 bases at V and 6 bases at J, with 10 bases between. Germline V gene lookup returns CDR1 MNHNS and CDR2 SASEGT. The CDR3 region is CASSADTREQYF. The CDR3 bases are TGTGCCAGCAGTGCGGACACTCGCGAGCAGTACTTC.

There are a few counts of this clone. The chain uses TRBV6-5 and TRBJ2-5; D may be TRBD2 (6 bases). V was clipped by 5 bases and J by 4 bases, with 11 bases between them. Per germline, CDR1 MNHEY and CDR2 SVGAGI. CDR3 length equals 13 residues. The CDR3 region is CASSRTNIETQYF. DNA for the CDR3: TGTGCCAGCAGTCGGACTAATATAGAGACCCAGTACTTC.

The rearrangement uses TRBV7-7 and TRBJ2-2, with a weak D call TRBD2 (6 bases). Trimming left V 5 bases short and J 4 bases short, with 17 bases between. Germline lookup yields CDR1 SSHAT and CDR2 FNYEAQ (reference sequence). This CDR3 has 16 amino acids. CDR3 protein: CASSPNGRGSTGELFF. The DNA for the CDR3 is TGTGCCAGCAGCCCAAACGGGAGAGGTTCCACCGGGGAGCTGTTTTTT.